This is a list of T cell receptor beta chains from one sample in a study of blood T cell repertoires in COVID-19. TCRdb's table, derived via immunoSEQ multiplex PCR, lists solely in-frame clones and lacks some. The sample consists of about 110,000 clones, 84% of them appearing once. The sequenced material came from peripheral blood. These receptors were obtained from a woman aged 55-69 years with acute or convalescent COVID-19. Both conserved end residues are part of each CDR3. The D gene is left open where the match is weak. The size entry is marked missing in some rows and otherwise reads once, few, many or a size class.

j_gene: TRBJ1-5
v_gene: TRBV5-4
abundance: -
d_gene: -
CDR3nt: TGTGCCAGCAGTCATCAGGGAGGTAGTAATCAGCCCCAGCATTTT
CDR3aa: CASSHQGGSNQPQHF

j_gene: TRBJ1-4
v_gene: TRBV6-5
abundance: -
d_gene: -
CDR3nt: TGTGCCAGCAGTCGGGGGGTTAGTGAAAAACTGTTTTTT
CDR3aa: CASSRGVSEKLFF

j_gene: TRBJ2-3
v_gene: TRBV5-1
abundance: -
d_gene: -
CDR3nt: TGCGCCAGCAGCTTGGGCGGATATAGCACAGATACGCAGTATTTT
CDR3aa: CASSLGGYSTDTQYF

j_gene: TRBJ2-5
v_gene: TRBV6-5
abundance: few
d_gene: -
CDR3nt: TGTGCCAGCACCGCTGAGGCCAACATTAAGAATACCCAGTACTTC
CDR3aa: CASTAEANIKNTQYF

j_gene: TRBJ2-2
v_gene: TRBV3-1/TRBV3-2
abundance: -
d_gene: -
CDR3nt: TGTGCCAGCAGCTATCTGCGGGTGATAAACACCGGGGAGCTGTTTTTT
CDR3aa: CASSYLRVINTGELFF

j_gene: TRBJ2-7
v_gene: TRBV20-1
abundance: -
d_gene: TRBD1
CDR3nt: TGCAGTGCTAGTAGTGGGGACAGCCAGAGGATCTACGAGCAGTACTTC
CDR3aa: CSASSGDSQRIYEQYF

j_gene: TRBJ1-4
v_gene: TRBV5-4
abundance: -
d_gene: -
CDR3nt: TGTGCCAGCAGAGTAGGAGGGACTAATGAAAAACTGTTTTTT
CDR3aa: CASRVGGTNEKLFF

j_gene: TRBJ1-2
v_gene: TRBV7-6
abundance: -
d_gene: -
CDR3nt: TGTGCCAGCAGCTTAGTACCTTCAGGGCTCTATGGCTACACCTTC
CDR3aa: CASSLVPSGLYGYTF

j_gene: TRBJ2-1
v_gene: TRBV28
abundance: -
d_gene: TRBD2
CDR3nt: TGTGCCAGCAGTTTTGTCCTAGCGGGGGACCCCAGCTCCTACAATGAGCAGTTCTTC
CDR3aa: CASSFVLAGDPSSYNEQFF

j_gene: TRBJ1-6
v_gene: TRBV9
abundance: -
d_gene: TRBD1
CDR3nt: TGTGCCAGCAGCTTAAGACAGGGCGAATCACCCCTCCACTTT
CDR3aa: CASSLRQGESPLHF

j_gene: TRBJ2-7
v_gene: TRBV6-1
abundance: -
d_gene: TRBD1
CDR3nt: TGTGCCAGCAGTGGGCCCACCCGCGGGACAGGGTACTCCTACGAGCAGTACTTC
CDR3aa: CASSGPTRGTGYSYEQYF

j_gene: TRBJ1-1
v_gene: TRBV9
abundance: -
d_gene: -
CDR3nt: TGTGCCAGCAGCGCCCCCGGCGGCACTGAAGTTTTCTTT
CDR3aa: CASSAPGGTEVFF

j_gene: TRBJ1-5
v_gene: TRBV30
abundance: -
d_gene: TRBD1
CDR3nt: TGTGCCTGGGGTGACAGGGGCGAACAGCCCCAGCATTTT
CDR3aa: CAWGDRGEQPQHF

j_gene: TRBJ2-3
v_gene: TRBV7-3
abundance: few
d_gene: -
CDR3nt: TGTGCCAGCAGCTTAGGGGCGAGCACAGATACGCAGTATTTT
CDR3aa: CASSLGASTDTQYF

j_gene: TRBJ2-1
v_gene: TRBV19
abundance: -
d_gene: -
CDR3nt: TGTGCCAGTAGCACTCCTGGGAGTGAGCAGTTCTTC
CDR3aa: CASSTPGSEQFF

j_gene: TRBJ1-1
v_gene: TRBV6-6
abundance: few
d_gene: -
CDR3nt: TGTGCCAGCAGCCCCGGACAGTCTCTAACTGAAGCTTTCTTT
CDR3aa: CASSPGQSLTEAFF

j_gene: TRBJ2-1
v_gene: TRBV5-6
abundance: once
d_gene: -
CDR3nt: TGTGCCAGCAGCCTAGGGACATTTGAGCAGTTCTTC
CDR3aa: CASSLGTFEQFF